The 9 T cell receptor beta chains in this list originate from one sample, sequenced in a study of T cells after yellow fever vaccination. TCRdb used MiXCR to reprocess the 5' RACE reads, holding one entry per CDR3 protein. Of about 320,000 distinct CDR3 sequences listed, 3.5% to 4.5% are singletons. Sequenced here: PBMCs, sampled 15 days after the yellow fever booster vaccination. These receptors came from a man aged 18 to 30 who received the YFV17D yellow fever vaccine.

This clonotype was seen repeatedly, ten times or more. The genes are TRBV20-1 and TRBJ2-2; D is possibly TRBD2 (5 bases). Looked up from germline, CDR1 is DFQATT and CDR2 is SNEGSKA (reference sequence). V was shortened by 5 bases and J by 8 bases, with 18 bases between the two germline ends. This CDR3 contains 14 residues. The CDR3 spells CSAYPPGLWGELFF. CDR3 coding DNA: TGCAGTGCTTACCCCCCCGGACTCTGGGGGGAGCTGTTTTTT.

This clonotype has at least ten counts. The rearrangement joins TRBV7-2 to TRBJ2-1; D unresolved. The V gene's germline CDR1 is SGHTA and CDR2 FQGNSA. V lost 1 base and J lost 1, with 8 bases in between. The CDR3 has 15 residues. For the CDR3, the DNA is TGTGCCAGCAGCTTAGTCGTAACGTCCTACAATGAGCAGTTCTTC. It yields the protein CASSLVVTSYNEQFF.

Ten or more counts support this clonotype. The rearrangement links TRBV6-5 to TRBJ1-5; no definite D call. In germline, CDR1 is MNHEY, CDR2 SVGAGI. The CDR3 is 13 residues long. The V gene lost 5 bases and the J gene lost 0 bases, with 5 bases spanning the gap. This CDR3 reads CASSQTSNQPQHF. Written as DNA, the CDR3 is TGTGCCAGCAGTCAGACTAGCAATCAGCCCCAGCATTTT.

In its sample, this clonotype was seen many times. This chain joins TRBV18 and TRBJ1-5; D is possibly TRBD1 (5 bases). There are 14 residues in the CDR3. Trimming removed 0 bases at V and 6 bases at J, with 9 bases between. The germline CDR1 and CDR2 sequences are KGHSH and LQKENI. The CDR3 DNA is TGTGCCAGCTCACCACCTGGGACGAGTCAGCCCCAGCATTTT. Residues: CASSPPGTSQPQHF.

The rearrangement links TRBV5-1 to TRBJ1-4; D unclear. CDR3 size: 14 residues. Germline CDR1 and CDR2: SGHRS and YFSETQ. The ends were cut back, 5 bases at V and 4 bases at J, with 12 bases in the middle. The DNA of the CDR3 is TGCGCCAGCAGATCGGGGTCTGATAATGAAAAACTGTTTTTT. Translated: CASRSGSDNEKLFF.

This clonotype was detected ten times or more. The V and J genes are TRBV7-2 and TRBJ2-7; 7 nucleotides line up with TRBD2. Germline loops: CDR1 SGHTA, CDR2 FQGNSA. The CDR3 totals 13 residues. V shed 3 bases, J shed 7 bases, and the junction held 6 bases outside the gene matches. The CDR3 sequence: CASSFAPGGEQYF. CDR3 in DNA: TGTGCCAGCAGCTTTGCCCCGGGAGGAGAGCAGTACTTC.

This clonotype was seen repeatedly, ten times or more. The chain is built from TRBV5-1 and TRBJ2-7, with TRBD2 matching 9 bases. CDR1 is SGHRS, CDR2 YFSETQ, per germline. The CDR3 spans 13 residues. The ends lost 4 bases at V and 5 bases at J; junction bases unmatched: 4. Written as DNA, the CDR3 is TGCGCCAGCAGCGGGACTAGCATCAACGAGCAGTACGTC. It yields the protein CASSGTSINEQYV.

This clonotype was seen only once. The chain recombines TRBV7-2 with TRBJ1-2, with TRBD1 as a possible D gene (5 bases). The CDR3 covers 14 residues. Per the germline V gene, CDR1 is SGHTA and CDR2 is FQGNSA. The V gene lost 1 base and the J gene lost 2 bases, with 8 bases spanning the gap. This chain's CDR3 is CASSLGGENYGYTF. CDR3 DNA: TGTGCCAGCAGCTTAGGGGGCGAAAACTATGGCTACACCTTC. Looking up the rest from reference TRBV7-2 and TRBJ1-2 gives the full variable domain: GAGVSQSPSNKVTEKGKDVELRCDPISGHTALYWYRQSLGQGLEFLIYFQGNSAPDKSGLPSDRFSAERTGGSVSTLTIQRTQQEDSAVYLCASSLGGENYGYTFGSGTRLTVV.

The chain employs TRBV12-3 or TRBV12-4 and TRBJ2-3; 8 bases fit TRBD2. The ends lost 6 bases at V and 6 bases at J; junction bases unmatched: 14. This CDR3 contains 16 residues. The CDR3, as DNA: TGTGCCAGCAGCCGGCTAGCGGGCCCTACTCCGGATACGCAGTATTTT. Its protein is CASSRLAGPTPDTQYF.